The sequence of this TCR beta chain was determined in a study of circulating and synovial CD4+ cells in juvenile arthritis. Study results and limitations: Bulk blood CD4 repertoires were more diverse than these. Bulk blood CD4 samples held at least an order of magnitude more or fewer genomes than CPL.

Generated by immunoSEQ multiplex PCR, the TCRdb table keeps only in-frame clones and is missing some. The sample gives about 33,000 clones, about 96% of which show up once; 0.15% to 0.2% is in the top ten. CDR1 and CDR2 (germline): SEHNR, FQNEAQ (reference sequence). V gave up 1 base and J gave up 9 bases, with 7 bases separating them. The CDR3 sequence is 13 residues long. A remark on this clone: What it recognizes is unknown.

Patients with active juvenile idiopathic arthritis donated these samples. The clonotype was recovered from a human donor with juvenile idiopathic arthritis. The rearrangement joins TRBV7-9 to TRBJ1-6, with D unresolved. Sequenced sample: CD4+ T cells from blood. CDR3 protein: CASSLDPSSPLHF. For the CDR3, the DNA is TGTGCCAGCAGCTTAGATCCGAGTTCACCCCTCCACTTT.